This passage covers 18 T cell receptor beta chains from one sample sequenced in a study of T cell clonotyping in hematopoietic cell transplantation. Profiled with immunoSEQ multiplex PCR; TCRdb holds only in-frame clones, not every one. The sample shows more than 25,000 clones, roughly three quarters of them seen only once. As for time point: recipient sample about 28 days before transplant, after cytoreduction. Material: peripheral blood mononuclear cells, obtained before stem cell transplant. These receptors were collected from a man in his forties or fifties with myelodysplastic syndrome. Some clones in this sample may be carry-over from other donors' samples.

The V and J genes are TRBV28 and TRBJ1-1; D gene uncertain. With 5 bases removed from V and 0 bases from J, the gap between germline ends came to 13 bases. CDR1 is MDHEN, CDR2 SYDVKM, per germline. This CDR3 has 15 amino acids. The CDR3 DNA reads as TGTGCCAGCAGTCCACCTGCTTGGGTGAACACTGAAGCTTTCTTT. Its translation: CASSPPAWVNTEAFF.

This rearrangement joins TRBV14 to TRBJ2-1, with D unclear. The CDR3 is 14 amino acids. Germline CDR1 is SGHDN and CDR2 is FVKESK. Deletions cut 2 bases from V and 6 bases from J, with 11 bases between. As DNA, the CDR3 is TGTGCCAGCAGCCAATCGGAGTTTGGCAATGAGCAGTTCTTC. Translating it yields CASSQSEFGNEQFF.

The chain has TRBV30 and TRBJ1-6; the match to TRBD1 covers 11 bases. V gave up 2 bases and J gave up 10 bases; unmatched junction bases: 13. Germline V gene sequence: CDR1 GTSNPN, CDR2 SVGIG (reference sequence). The CDR3 is 17 residues long. The CDR3 bases are TGTGCCTGGAGTTCGTTCGTAGGACAGGGGGCCGGATCACCCCTCCACTTT. Translation: CAWSSFVGQGAGSPLHF.

The chain uses TRBV4-1 and TRBJ2-3; weak D call: TRBD2 (5 bases). V was trimmed by 4 bases and J by 4 bases, leaving 12 bases between them. In germline, CDR1 is MGHRA, CDR2 YSYEKL. This CDR3 is built from 14 residues. The CDR3 reads CASSPREGADTQYF. For the CDR3, the DNA is TGCGCCAGCAGCCCTCGCGAGGGCGCAGATACGCAGTATTTT.

This clone was seen a single time. The chain joins TRBV19 to TRBJ1-5; 12 nucleotides line up with TRBD1. The CDR3 loop spans 14 amino acids. J lost 7 bases, V lost 7 bases, and 5 bases had no gene match. Germline V gives CDR1 LNHDA, CDR2 SQIVND (reference sequence). The CDR3 region is CASTQGTGGQPQHF. Written as DNA, the CDR3 is TGTGCCAGTACCCAAGGGACAGGGGGCCAGCCCCAGCATTTT. Full variable domain (outside the CDR3, taken from reference TRBV19 and TRBJ1-5): DGGITQSPKYLFRKEGQNVTLSCEQNLNHDAMYWYRQDPGQGLRLIYYSQIVNDFQKGDIAEGYSVSREKKESFPLTVTSAQKNPTAFYLCASTQGTGGQPQHFGDGTRLSIL.

V usage is TRBV30 and J usage is TRBJ2-7, with 8 bases identical to TRBD1. V lost 6 bases, J lost 1 base, and 5 bases stayed unmatched. Germline V CDR1 and CDR2: GTSNPN, SVGIG (reference sequence). CDR3 length: 13 residues. In nucleotides, the CDR3 is TGTGCCTGCGGGACAGGCGTTTCCTACGAGCAGTACTTC. Translating it yields CACGTGVSYEQYF.

The rearrangement uses TRBV30 and TRBJ1-6; the D is unclear. CDR1 and CDR2 (germline): GTSNPN, SVGIG (reference sequence). The CDR3 loop spans 13 amino acids. Trimming shortened V by 1 base and J by 3 bases, and 4 bases separated the two germline ends. CDR3: CAWSGSYNSPLHF. CDR3 in DNA: TGTGCCTGGAGTGGCAGCTATAATTCACCCCTCCACTTT.

Comment on this clone: Additional DNA sequences in this sample encode the identical CDR3. The CDR3 sequence is CASSRVQGEAFF. The CDR3, as DNA: TGCGCCAGCAGCCGCGTCCAGGGTGAAGCTTTCTTT. The rearrangement links TRBV4-3 to TRBJ1-1, with a tentative D call TRBD1 (5 bases). The CDR3 is 12 amino acids. Trimming left V 4 bases short and J 7 bases short, with 10 bases between. Germline loops: CDR1 LGHNA, CDR2 YSLEER.

The chain combines TRBV28 with TRBJ1-1; possibly TRBD1 for D (6 bases). Germline values: CDR1 MDHEN, CDR2 SYDVKM. V was cut by 5 bases and J by 1 base, with 17 bases left in between. The CDR3 runs to 16 residues. CDR3 nucleotides: TGTGCCAGCAGTGGATCCCCGGCGGGGGCGAACACTGAAGCTTTCTTT. Protein sequence: CASSGSPAGANTEAFF.

The rearrangement uses TRBV4-1 and TRBJ2-7; 15 nucleotides line up with TRBD2. This CDR3 has 18 amino acids. Trimming removed 3 bases from V and 3 bases from J; junction bases left unmatched: 9. In germline, CDR1 is MGHRA, CDR2 YSYEKL. CDR3 sequence reads: CASSHAGTSGRKNYEQYF. DNA of the CDR3: TGCGCCAGCAGCCATGCCGGGACTAGCGGGAGGAAAAACTACGAGCAGTACTTC.

CDR3 residues: CAWGTGKNYGYTF. In DNA, the CDR3 is TGTGCCTGGGGGACAGGGAAGAACTATGGCTACACCTTC. The chain carries TRBV30 and TRBJ1-2; TRBD1 matches at 9 bases. Looked up from germline, CDR1 is GTSNPN and CDR2 is SVGIG (reference sequence). Losses at the gene ends were 5 bases for V and 2 bases for J; bases not matched to a gene: 3. The CDR3 runs to 13 residues.

This chain connects TRBV11-3 to TRBJ1-1; 7 nucleotides agree with TRBD1. Trimming cost V 5 bases and J 4 bases; bases outside gene matches: 4. CDR3 length: 13 residues. Germline assignment: CDR1 SGHNT and CDR2 YENEEA. The CDR3 here is CASSPDRVTEAFF. The DNA of the CDR3 is TGTGCCAGCAGCCCCGACAGGGTCACTGAAGCTTTCTTT. The full variable domain, completed using reference TRBV11-3 and TRBJ1-1, is EAGVVQSPRYKIIEKKQPVAFWCNPISGHNTLYWYLQNLGQGPELLIRYENEEAVDDSQLPKDRFSAERLKGVDSTLKIQPAELGDSAVYLCASSPDRVTEAFFGQGTRLTVV.

The gene calls are TRBV28 and TRBJ2-1, with D maybe TRBD2 (5 bases). This CDR3 comprises 13 residues. Germline-derived CDR1 and CDR2 are MDHEN and SYDVKM. V dropped 8 bases and J dropped 1 base, with 9 bases sitting between them. The CDR3 protein is CASLDLSYNEQFF. In DNA, the CDR3 is TGTGCCAGCTTGGACTTGTCCTACAATGAGCAGTTCTTC.

J is TRBJ2-7 and V is TRBV29-1, with D possibly being TRBD1 or TRBD2 (5 bases each). Trimming took off 6 bases at V and 4 bases at J, with 10 bases between the two ends. Per germline, CDR1 SQVTM and CDR2 ANQGSEA. The length of the CDR3 is 11 residues. CDR3 residues: CSVRGEYEQYF. CDR3 nucleotide sequence: TGCAGCGTGCGAGGGGAGTACGAGCAGTACTTC.

This clone occurred a few times. V gene TRBV27 combines with J gene TRBJ1-4; the D gene is possibly TRBD1 (5 bases). V was shortened by 4 bases and J by 6 bases, with 15 bases between the two germline ends. There are 15 residues in the CDR3. Looked up from germline, CDR1 is MNHEY and CDR2 is SMNVEV (reference sequence). The CDR3 spells CASSSGRLGDEKLFF. The CDR3 DNA follows: TGTGCCAGCAGTTCGGGACGCCTAGGAGATGAAAAACTGTTTTTT.

Here the CDR3 reads CASSLGRGDEQYF. DNA for the CDR3: TGTGCCAGCAGCTTAGGACGGGGGGACGAGCAGTACTTC. The chain links TRBV7-9 to TRBJ2-7, with 7 bases matching TRBD2. CDR1 is SEHNR and CDR2 is FQNEAQ in the germline V gene (reference sequence). With V trimmed by 1 base and J by 5 bases, 2 bases remained unmatched. This CDR3 has 13 amino acids.

In this sample, this clone turned up a few times. This chain uses TRBV19 with TRBJ1-4; D not resolved. Trimming took 5 bases from V and 7 from J, leaving 11 bases between them. CDR3 length equals 13 residues. CDR1 LNHDA and CDR2 SQIVND come from the germline V gene (reference sequence). CDR3 region: CASSGGRGEKLFF. The CDR3 DNA sequence: TGTGCCAGTAGTGGAGGTCGGGGTGAAAAACTGTTTTTT.

This clone is categorized as medium-sized. The V gene is TRBV11-2, the J gene TRBJ2-5; 8 bases agree with TRBD1. Germline V gene sequence: CDR1 SGHAT, CDR2 FQNNGV. CDR3 length equals 14 residues. After removal of 4 bases from V and 3 bases from J, the junction contained 4 bases not matched to a gene. For the CDR3, the DNA is TGTGCCAGCAGCTCGGGACAGGTGAAAGAGACCCAGTACTTC. Encoded protein: CASSSGQVKETQYF.